The rows below give T cell receptor beta chains drawn from one sample of a study of radiotherapy plus CTLA-4 blockade in lung cancer. Profiled with immunoSEQ multiplex PCR; TCRdb holds only in-frame clones, not every one. Of tens of thousands of clones listed, around nine tenths are singletons. The input for sequencing was peripheral blood, taken from a patient treated with radiotherapy plus ipilimumab. These receptors were taken from a human donor with non-small cell lung cancer that progressed on radiotherapy plus ipilimumab. Both conserved end residues are part of each CDR3. D genes are given only for firm matches. Clone size appears in some rows only: once, few, many, or a class for an expanded clone.

j_call cdr3_length d_call clone_size v_call cdr3_nt cdr3_aa
TRBJ2-7 13 TRBD1 . TRBV15 TGTGCCACCAGCTCAGGGGGACACTACGAGCAGTACTTC CATSSGGHYEQYF
TRBJ2-2 16 TRBD2 . TRBV2 TGTGCCAGCAGTGCAGAGGGCGGGGGAAAATCCGGGGAGCTGTTTTTT CASSAEGGGKSGELFF
TRBJ1-1 8 . . TRBV20-1 TGCGGGGTCGGTGAAGCTTTCTTT CGVGEAFF
TRBJ1-6 18 . . TRBV21-1 TGTGCCAGCAGCTTCCGGGACAGGGGCAGCTCCTATAATTCACCCCTCCACTTT CASSFRDRGSSYNSPLHF
TRBJ1-4 14 . . TRBV5-4 TGTGCCAGCAGTACCCCGGGGCCTAATGAAAAACTGTTTTTT CASSTPGPNEKLFF
TRBJ1-3 15 . . TRBV18 TGTGCCAGCTCCCCAACCAGGTCGTCTGGAAACACCATATATTTT CASSPTRSSGNTIYF
TRBJ2-1 16 TRBD2 . TRBV5-6 TGTGCCAGCAGCTTGGCACCCGGGACTAGCGGGAATGAGCAGTTCTTC CASSLAPGTSGNEQFF
TRBJ2-7 15 . . TRBV5-5 TGTGCCAGCAGCTTGGCGGTTAGCAGTTCCCACGAGCAGTACTTC CASSLAVSSSHEQYF
TRBJ2-3 14 . . TRBV2 TGTGCCAGCAGCCGGACAGAACCCACAGATACGCAGTATTTT CASSRTEPTDTQYF
TRBJ2-7 16 TRBD1 . TRBV28 TGTGCCAGCAGTACCAGACAGGGGACCTTCCATTACGAGCAGTACTTC CASSTRQGTFHYEQYF
TRBJ2-3 14 . . TRBV28 TGTGCCAGCAGTTTTGGGGGTAGCACAGATACGCAGTATTTT CASSFGGSTDTQYF
TRBJ2-2 19 TRBD2 . TRBV7-2 TGTGCCAGCAGCTTCGGACTAGCGGGAATTGGGCCGAGGACCGGGGAGCTGTTTTTT CASSFGLAGIGPRTGELFF
TRBJ2-5 18 . . TRBV5-1 TGCGCCAGCAGCCCGGGGGACCAATTCCAAGGGGCACAAGAGACCCAGTACTTC CASSPGDQFQGAQETQYF
TRBJ1-4 15 . . TRBV18 TGTGCCAGCTCCCCCGATCGGGGGGATAATGAAAAACTGTTTTTT CASSPDRGDNEKLFF
TRBJ1-3 15 . once TRBV6-1 TGTGCCAGCAGTGAAAGCACAGGGCCTGGAAACACCATATATTTT CASSESTGPGNTIYF
TRBJ1-6 15 . . TRBV6-6 TGTGCCAGCAGTCCGCGAGGGGCGCCTAATTCACCCCTCCACTTT CASSPRGAPNSPLHF
TRBJ2-1 14 . . TRBV5-1 TGCGCCAGCAGCTCCCCGGAATCCTACAATGAGCAGTTCTTC CASSSPESYNEQFF
TRBJ1-2 14 TRBD1 few TRBV7-9 TGTGCCAGTGGGGAGACAGGGGGCGGCTATGGCTACACCTTC CASGETGGGYGYTF
TRBJ1-2 13 . . TRBV30 TGTGCCTGGAGCACCGGGACCCAGAATGGCTACACCTTC CAWSTGTQNGYTF
TRBJ2-7 17 . . TRBV21-1 TGTGCCAGCAGCAAATTTCCGACAGGGGGAAAACCCTACGAGCAGTACTTC CASSKFPTGGKPYEQYF
TRBJ1-1 15 TRBD1 . TRBV7-9 TGTGCCAGCAGCTTAGGTGAGGGACAGGGGACTGAAGCTTTCTTT CASSLGEGQGTEAFF
TRBJ2-2 14 TRBD2 . TRBV19 TGTGCCAGTACTAGGCTAGCGGGCACCGGGGAGCTGTTTTTT CASTRLAGTGELFF
TRBJ1-1 15 TRBD1 once TRBV23-1 TGCGCCAGCAGTCAAAATCGGGACAGGGAAACTGAAGCTTTCTTT CASSQNRDRETEAFF
TRBJ2-3 16 TRBD2 . TRBV11-3 TGTGCCAGCAGCCCGGGGACTAGCGTTGGGACAGATACGCAGTATTTT CASSPGTSVGTDTQYF
TRBJ2-7 15 TRBD2 . TRBV6-5 TGTGCCAGCAGTTACGCTAGCGGGGGAGACTACGAGCAGTACTTC CASSYASGGDYEQYF
TRBJ2-2 16 . . TRBV15 TGTGCCACCAGCCCCCTGGAGGGAGCACGAACCGGGGAGCTGTTTTTT CATSPLEGARTGELFF
TRBJ1-1 13 . once TRBV6-6 TGTGCCAGCAGACCCGGGGGAAACACTGAAGCTTTCTTT CASRPGGNTEAFF
TRBJ2-5 15 TRBD2 . TRBV19 TGTGCCAGTACTCGGACTAGCGGGGGGAGAGAGACCCAGTACTTC CASTRTSGGRETQYF
TRBJ1-2 14 TRBD1 . TRBV5-1 TGCGCCAGCAGCTTGGACGCAGGGGGCTATGGCTACACCTTC CASSLDAGGYGYTF
TRBJ2-7 13 TRBD2 . TRBV29-1 TGCAGCGTCCGGGGGGTACGCTCCTACGAGCAGTACTTC CSVRGVRSYEQYF